This TCR beta chain was obtained from a study of blood T cells in healthy people across ages. CDR3 length equals 15 residues. Germline CDR1 SGHRS, CDR2 YFSETQ. Trimming cost V 0 bases and J 4 bases, with 11 bases left between them. Findings of the study overall: Aged donors had fewer naive CD4+ cells and lower diversity than long-lived donors. Since the PBMCs were unsorted, naive and antigen-experienced cells could not be conclusively compared.

Primed by a sample-barcoded 5' primer and a J-beta primer mix, a second PCR proceeded for 7 to 11 cycles. A minimum of 2.5 million CDR3-containing paired-end reads was obtained for each sample. TCRdb reprocessed the 5' RACE reads with MiXCR, giving one entry per CDR3 protein. The sample carries more than 650,000 distinct CDR3 sequences, 22% recorded once. This clonotype was seen a few times. As yet, its antigen is unknown. The TCR comes from a man aged 65 to 85 in good health. The sample comprised blood. This sequence joins TRBV5-1 and TRBJ2-1; no definite D call. In DNA form, the CDR3 reads TGCGCCAGCAGCTTGGGGAGTACGGCATACAATGAGCAGTTCTTC. Amino acids: CASSLGSTAYNEQFF.